The rows below give T cell receptor beta chains drawn from one sample of a study of T cell responses to AZD1222 COVID-19 vaccine. Sequenced by immunoSEQ multiplex PCR; TCRdb stores in-frame clones only, minus some. This table holds more than 100,000 clones, 80% to 95% found once. The source material was peripheral blood, sampled on day 0 of AZD1222 vaccination. These receptors were obtained from an adult in good health. Each CDR3 is given with its conserved first and last residue. The D gene is left open where the match is weak. Size is stated for part of the rows, as once, few or many counts, or as a class when the clone is expanded.

TRBV6-5	TRBJ1-1	once	TRBD1	TGTGCCAGCTCTAACAGGGGGTACGCTTTCTTT	CASSNRGYAFF
TRBV19	TRBJ1-4	.	.	TGTGCCAGTAGTATAGGCGGGTTTCTGTTTTTT	CASSIGGFLFF
TRBV24-1	TRBJ2-1	.	TRBD1	TGTGCCACCAGTGATAACGAAGGACAGGGGGCCTACAATGAGCAGTTCTTC	CATSDNEGQGAYNEQFF
TRBV19	TRBJ2-3	.	.	TGTGCCAGTAGTATAAACCCAGGGGCAGATACGCAGTATTTT	CASSINPGADTQYF
TRBV19	TRBJ1-6	.	TRBD1	TGTGCCAGTCGCTCGACAGGGGGCTACTATAATTCACCCCTCCACTTT	CASRSTGGYYNSPLHF
TRBV3-1/TRBV3-2	TRBJ1-1	.	.	TGTGCCAGCAGCCAAGATTGGGTGAACACTGAAGCTTTCTTT	CASSQDWVNTEAFF
TRBV7-9	TRBJ2-6	.	TRBD1	TGTGCCAGCAGCTCCCGCGTCCGACAGGGTCGGGCCAACGTCCTGACTTTC	CASSSRVRQGRANVLTF
TRBV7-2	TRBJ2-7	.	TRBD2	TGTGCCAGCAGCTTATTACCTAGGACTAGCGGGAACTACGAGCAGTACTTC	CASSLLPRTSGNYEQYF
TRBV7-2	TRBJ1-2	.	TRBD1	TGTGCCAGCAGCTTAGGTTACAGGGGAGGGTATGGCTACACCTTC	CASSLGYRGGYGYTF
TRBV9	TRBJ2-5	few	.	TGTGCCAGCAGTAATCCCCTTCTAGCCAGGGAGACCCAGTACTTC	CASSNPLLARETQYF
TRBV30	TRBJ2-1	.	.	TGTGCCTGGAGTGTTAGGGGGGCCAATGAGCAGTTCTTC	CAWSVRGANEQFF
TRBV10-3	TRBJ1-2	.	TRBD1	TGTGCCATCAGTGAAGGTGGCAGGGACAGGACTAACTATGGCTACACCTTC	CAISEGGRDRTNYGYTF
TRBV5-8	TRBJ1-1	.	.	TGTGCCAGCAGCTTGCCCGGAGGGGGTGAGGACACTGAAGCTTTCTTT	CASSLPGGGEDTEAFF
TRBV27	TRBJ1-1	once	.	TGTGCCAGCAGCGAGTTTTTCGGGATCGAAGCTTTCTTT	CASSEFFGIEAFF
TRBV19	TRBJ2-1	.	.	TGTGCCAGTAGGGGTCGCTTCTACAATGAGCAGTTCTTC	CASRGRFYNEQFF
TRBV5-1	TRBJ2-3	many	TRBD2	TGCGCCAGCAGCTTGATTCCCGGTAGCGGGGATTCTAGCACAGATACGCAGTATTTT	CASSLIPGSGDSSTDTQYF
TRBV19	TRBJ1-6	.	.	TGTGCCAGTCAAACAGGGCCCCGGGCGAATTCACCCCTCCACTTT	CASQTGPRANSPLHF
TRBV5-1	TRBJ2-1	.	TRBD2	TGCGCCAGCAGCCAAGGCCCAGCGGGGGATGTAAAGTTCTTC	CASSQGPAGDVKFF
TRBV27	TRBJ2-1	.	.	TGTGCCAGCACCGATTCACAGCCGTACTCCTACAATGAGCAGTTCTTC	CASTDSQPYSYNEQFF
TRBV7-2	TRBJ2-7	.	.	TGTGCCAGCAGCCTCGACAGTACTTTTTACGAGCAGTACTTC	CASSLDSTFYEQYF
TRBV19	TRBJ1-5	.	.	TGTGCCAGTAACGTACAGGGTGTTAGCAATCAGCCCCAGCATTTT	CASNVQGVSNQPQHF
TRBV29-1	TRBJ1-3	.	.	TGCAGCTTCACAGGGCACGCTGGAAACACCATATATTTT	CSFTGHAGNTIYF
TRBV7-6	TRBJ2-5	.	.	TGTGCCAGCAGCTTAGCGCAGGAGACCCAGTACTTC	CASSLAQETQYF
TRBV7-2	TRBJ1-5	once	TRBD1	TGTGCCAGCAGCTTAGAATGGACAGGGGTTGGTCAGCCCCAGCATTTT	CASSLEWTGVGQPQHF
TRBV28	TRBJ2-5	once	.	TGTGCCAGCAGACCCCCCCGGGGGTACTCTGGAGAGACCCAGTACTTC	CASRPPRGYSGETQYF
TRBV5-4	TRBJ1-1	.	.	TGTGCCAGCAGCTTGCTAGGGTCAGGGGCTGAAGCTTTCTTT	CASSLLGSGAEAFF
TRBV5-6	TRBJ1-2	.	.	TGTGCCAGCAGCTTGGAGAACTATGGCTACACCTTC	CASSLENYGYTF
TRBV28	TRBJ2-2	large	TRBD2	TGTGCCAGCAGTCCTACTAGCGCCAGCGGGGAGCTGTTTTTT	CASSPTSASGELFF
TRBV28	TRBJ1-4	.	.	TGTGCCAGCAAAAAAGGGGAGGTAGGAAGAAAACTGTTTTTT	CASKKGEVGRKLFF
TRBV9	TRBJ2-2	.	.	TGTGCCAGCAGCGTAGCAACCGGGGAGCTGTTTTTT	CASSVATGELFF
TRBV18	TRBJ2-1	.	TRBD2	TGTGCCAGCTCACCAACGGCTAGCGGGGGCCGTAGGAGCTCCTACAATGAGCAGTTCTTC	CASSPTASGGRRSSYNEQFF
TRBV19	TRBJ1-3	.	.	TGTGCCAGTCGCAGCGTACAGCTTGGAAACACCATATATTTT	CASRSVQLGNTIYF
TRBV4-3	TRBJ2-1	.	.	TGCGCCAGCAGCCAAAACACCTACAATGAGCAGTTCTTC	CASSQNTYNEQFF
TRBV7-2	TRBJ2-4	.	TRBD2	TGTGCCAGCAGCTTGGGGAGGGTGGCAAACATTCAGTACTTC	CASSLGRVANIQYF
TRBV4-1	TRBJ1-5	.	.	TGCGCCAGCAGCCCTGGGGGTTTCAGCAATCAGCCCCAGCATTTT	CASSPGGFSNQPQHF
TRBV7-9	TRBJ1-6	.	.	TGTGCCAGCAGCTCCGGGACTCCCAATAATTCACCCCTCCACTTT	CASSSGTPNNSPLHF
TRBV4-2	TRBJ2-1	.	TRBD1	TGTGCCAGCAGCCAGGATGGGACAGGGGGGTACAATGAGCAGTTCTTC	CASSQDGTGGYNEQFF